The next 3 T cell receptor beta chains were all read from a single sample in a study of response to subunit inactivated influenza vaccine. TCRdb reanalysed the RT-PCR reads using MiXCR and keeps one entry per CDR3 protein. The table lists around 320,000 distinct CDR3 sequences, about 20% of them singletons. The material was PBMCs from blood, obtained 21 months after vaccination. These receptors were taken from a man between 45 and 75 years old who received an inactivated influenza vaccine.

This clonotype has just one count. The CDR3 reads CASRRITGPTEAFF. The CDR3 bases are TGTGCCAGCAGAAGAATTACAGGGCCCACTGAAGCTTTCTTT. This rearrangement joins TRBV2 to TRBJ1-1; weak D call: TRBD1 (6 bases). With 6 bases removed from V and 4 bases from J, the gap between germline ends came to 15 bases. The CDR3 totals 14 residues. CDR1 is SNHLY and CDR2 is FYNNEI in the germline V gene.

This chain uses TRBV6-5 with TRBJ1-5, with TRBD1 as a possible D gene (6 bases). Trimming removed 0 bases at V and 7 bases at J, with 13 bases between. The germline gives CDR1 MNHEY, CDR2 SVGAGI. This CDR3 has 15 residues. CDR3: CASSYSRGSGQPQHF. In nucleotides, the CDR3 is TGTGCCAGCAGTTACTCGAGGGGGTCGGGCCAGCCCCAGCATTTT.

The chain carries TRBV5-1 and TRBJ2-1; TRBD2 matches at 8 bases. The trim removed 4 bases at V and 0 bases at J, leaving 3 bases unmatched. CDR3 length: 15 amino acids. CDR1 SGHRS and CDR2 YFSETQ come from the germline V gene. CDR3 bases: TGCGCCAGCAGCCACGGGGGGGCCTCCTACAATGAGCAGTTCTTC. Translation gives CASSHGGASYNEQFF.